The entry below gives a single T cell receptor (beta chain) sequence along with its context. The CDR3 totals 14 residues. The ends lost 4 bases at V and 7 bases at J; junction bases unmatched: 9. The germline gives CDR1 MNHEY, CDR2 SVGAGI. The source of the sample is a study of cytomegalovirus exposure and HLA in healthy donors. PCR employed 60 Vbeta and 13 Jbeta primers. The repertoire was sequenced with immunoSEQ multiplex PCR; TCRdb's copy has only in-frame clones and lacks some. This table has about 180,000 clones, 60% to 80% appearing once. The sequencing input was PBMCs. This clonotype was sampled from a man aged 35-49 years in good health and CMV-seropositive. The chain uses TRBV6-5 and TRBJ2-7, with 8 bases matching TRBD1. CDR3 residues: CASSLLDRAGEQYF. The CDR3 DNA is TGTGCCAGCAGTTTGCTGGACAGGGCTGGGGAGCAGTACTTC.